This T cell receptor beta chain was documented in a study of blood T cell repertoires in COVID-19. Some clones are missing from TCRdb's copy, which holds only in-frame ones; the method was immunoSEQ multiplex PCR. The table shows under 400,000 clones, with more than 75% occurring only once. Per the germline V gene, CDR1 is WSHSY and CDR2 is SAAADI. CDR3 length: 13 amino acids. Trimming pared 2 bases from V and 4 bases from J, leaving 9 bases between. The chain has TRBV10-2 and TRBJ2-7, with D uncertain. The sample consisted of PBMCs or T cells enriched from blood (not recorded which). The TCR originated in a man aged 35-49 years in a cohort exposed to, infected with or recovered from COVID-19 (not recorded which). The DNA of the CDR3 is TGCGCCAGCAGTGAGCCTCCCACATACGAGCAGTACTTC. Its translation: CASSEPPTYEQYF.